The 11 T cell receptor beta chains in this list originate from one sample, sequenced in a study of cytomegalovirus exposure and HLA in healthy donors. Primers: 60 Vbeta forward and 13 Jbeta reverse. Only in-frame clones appear in the TCRdb table, and some are missing; sequencing was by immunoSEQ multiplex PCR. Of about 140,000 clones in the sample, roughly 80% are singletons; the top ten hold about 1.2%. Sequenced input: PBMCs. These TCRs come from a female donor in good health and CMV-seronegative.

The rearrangement joins TRBV18 to TRBJ1-1, with 8 nucleotides matching TRBD1. CDR1 and CDR2 (germline): KGHSH, LQKENI. The length of the CDR3 is 15 residues. V lost 3 bases and J lost 1; bases outside the gene matches: 4. CDR3 protein: CASSPGQGGNTEAFF. In nucleotides, the CDR3 is TGTGCCAGCTCACCCGGACAGGGAGGGAACACTGAAGCTTTCTTT.

J is TRBJ2-5 and V is TRBV2, with a weak D call TRBD1 (5 bases). CDR1 and CDR2 from the germline V gene are SNHLY and FYNNEI. The CDR3 consists of 14 residues. The germline V and J ends were trimmed by 0 bases and 3 bases, with 8 bases remaining between them. This CDR3 is CASSEAGREETQYF. In nucleotides, the CDR3 is TGTGCCAGCAGTGAAGCGGGCAGGGAAGAGACCCAGTACTTC.

This rearrangement joins TRBV7-8 to TRBJ2-2; the D gene is possibly TRBD1 (6 bases). Germline-derived CDR1 and CDR2 are SGHVS and FQNEAQ. Trimming pared 5 bases from V and 1 base from J, leaving 8 bases between. This CDR3 contains 14 residues. DNA for the CDR3: TGTGCCAGCAGCCGGACAGAGAACACCGGGGAGCTGTTTTTT. Protein: CASSRTENTGELFF.

The chain is built from TRBV6-1 and TRBJ2-5; D might be TRBD1 (5 bases). CDR1 MNHNS and CDR2 SASEGT come from the germline V gene. The CDR3 covers 14 residues. V was trimmed by 4 bases and J by 4 bases, leaving 13 bases between them. The CDR3 region is CASSGRTLVETQYF. For the CDR3, the DNA is TGTGCCAGCAGTGGGCGGACACTCGTAGAGACCCAGTACTTC.

The rearrangement joins TRBV7-9 to TRBJ2-3; 8 nucleotides match TRBD2. The V gene's germline CDR1 is SEHNR and CDR2 FQNEAQ (reference sequence). There are 15 residues in the CDR3. V trimming: 5 bases; J trimming: 2 bases; junction bases outside the gene matches: 6. This CDR3 is CASSLQLAVTDTQYF. The CDR3 region has the DNA TGTGCCAGCAGCCTACAACTAGCGGTCACAGATACGCAGTATTTT.

The chain uses TRBV6-1 and TRBJ2-3; TRBD2 agrees at 8 bases. Germline V lookup: CDR1 MNHNS, CDR2 SASEGT. The CDR3 is made up of 15 amino acids. The V gene end was trimmed by 1 base and the J gene end by 2 bases; junction bases not matched to a gene: 2. The CDR3 DNA follows: TGTGCCAGCAGTGAAGGACTAGCGCACACAGATACGCAGTATTTT. Translating gives CASSEGLAHTDTQYF.

About this clone: The same CDR3 is also encoded by other DNA sequences in this sample. This chain uses TRBV6-5 with TRBJ1-1; D is uncertain. Germline V gene data show CDR1 as MNHEY and CDR2 as SVGAGI. The V gene lost 0 bases and the J gene lost 1 base, with 9 bases spanning the gap. The CDR3 totals 15 residues. CDR3 sequence: CASSYSNRGNTEAFF. The CDR3 nucleotides are TGTGCCAGCAGTTACTCGAACCGGGGGAACACTGAAGCTTTCTTT.

The chain combines TRBV27 with TRBJ1-2; D is unclear. CDR1 MNHEY and CDR2 SMNVEV come from the germline V gene (reference sequence). CDR3 size: 13 residues. Trimming stripped 4 bases from V and 0 bases from J, with 6 bases between. Written as DNA, the CDR3 is TGTGCCAGCAGTTATAATACTAACTATGGCTACACCTTC. Its protein product is CASSYNTNYGYTF.

This clone was seen a handful of times. The chain has TRBV19 and TRBJ1-1, with D unresolved. The V gene's germline CDR1 is LNHDA and CDR2 SQIVND (reference sequence). The V and J ends lost 8 bases and 2 bases respectively, with 6 bases between them. The CDR3 has 11 amino acids. For the CDR3, the DNA is TGTGCCAGTTCCTTAAACACTGAAGCTTTCTTT. The encoded protein is CASSLNTEAFF. The variable domain in full, completed from reference TRBV19 and TRBJ1-1, reads DGGITQSPKYLFRKEGQNVTLSCEQNLNHDAMYWYRQDPGQGLRLIYYSQIVNDFQKGDIAEGYSVSREKKESFPLTVTSAQKNPTAFYLCASSLNTEAFFGQGTRLTVV.

The J gene is TRBJ2-7, the V gene TRBV6-5, with 8 nucleotides matching TRBD1. The CDR3 extends over 15 amino acids. CDR1 is MNHEY, CDR2 SVGAGI, per germline. The V segment lost 2 bases and the J segment 4 bases; nucleotides outside the gene matches: 7. The DNA for the CDR3 is TGTGCCAGCAGTTACGGGGCAGGGGGCGAGTACGAGCAGTACTTC. Its translation is CASSYGAGGEYEQYF.

The rearrangement joins TRBV27 to TRBJ1-3, with D tentatively TRBD1 (5 bases). The CDR3 spans 16 residues. Trimming left V 0 bases short and J 2 bases short, with 11 bases between. Per the germline V gene, CDR1 is MNHEY and CDR2 is SMNVEV (reference sequence). The CDR3 here is CASSLSRGLTGNTIYF. DNA for the CDR3: TGTGCCAGCAGTTTATCCCGGGGGTTGACTGGAAACACCATATATTTT.